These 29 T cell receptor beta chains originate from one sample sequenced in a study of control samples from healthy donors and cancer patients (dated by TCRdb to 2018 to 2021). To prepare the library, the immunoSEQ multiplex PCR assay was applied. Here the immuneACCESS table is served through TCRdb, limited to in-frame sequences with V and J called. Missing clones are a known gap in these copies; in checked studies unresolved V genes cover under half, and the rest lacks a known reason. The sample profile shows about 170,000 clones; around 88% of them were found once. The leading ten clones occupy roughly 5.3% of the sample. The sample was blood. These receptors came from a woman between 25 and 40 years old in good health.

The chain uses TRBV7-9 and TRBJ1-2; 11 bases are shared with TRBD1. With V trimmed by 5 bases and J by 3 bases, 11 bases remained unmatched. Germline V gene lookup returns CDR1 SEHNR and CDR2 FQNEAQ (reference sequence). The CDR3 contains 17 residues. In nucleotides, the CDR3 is TGTGCCAGCAGCCTAAGGGACAGGGGGGCGAGAGACTATGGCTACACCTTC. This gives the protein CASSLRDRGARDYGYTF.

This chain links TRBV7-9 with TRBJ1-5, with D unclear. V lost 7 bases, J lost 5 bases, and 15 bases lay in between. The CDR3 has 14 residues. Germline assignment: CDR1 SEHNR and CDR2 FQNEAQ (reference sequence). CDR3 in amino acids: CASTFGENDQPQHF. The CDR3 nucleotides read TGTGCCAGCACCTTTGGGGAGAATGATCAGCCCCAGCATTTT.

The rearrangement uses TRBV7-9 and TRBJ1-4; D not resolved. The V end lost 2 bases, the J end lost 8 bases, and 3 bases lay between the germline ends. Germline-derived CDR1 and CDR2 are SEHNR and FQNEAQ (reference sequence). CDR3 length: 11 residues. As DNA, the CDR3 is TGTGCCAGCAGCTTATCCGAAAAACTGTTTTTT. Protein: CASSLSEKLFF.

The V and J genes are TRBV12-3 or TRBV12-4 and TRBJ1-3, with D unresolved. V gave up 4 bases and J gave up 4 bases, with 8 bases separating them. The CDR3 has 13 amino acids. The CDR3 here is CASSSGSGNTIYF. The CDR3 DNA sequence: TGTGCCAGCAGTTCCGGATCAGGAAACACCATATATTTT.

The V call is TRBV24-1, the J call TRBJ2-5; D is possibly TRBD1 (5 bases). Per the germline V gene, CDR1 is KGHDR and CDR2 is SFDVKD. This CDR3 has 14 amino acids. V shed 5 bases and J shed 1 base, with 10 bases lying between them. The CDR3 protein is CATSGGAAQETQYF. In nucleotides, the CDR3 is TGTGCCACCAGTGGTGGGGCGGCCCAAGAGACCCAGTACTTC.

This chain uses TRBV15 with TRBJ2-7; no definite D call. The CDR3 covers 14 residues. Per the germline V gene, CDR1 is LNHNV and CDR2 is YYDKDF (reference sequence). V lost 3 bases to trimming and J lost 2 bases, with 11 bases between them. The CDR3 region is CATSRSIGPYEQYF. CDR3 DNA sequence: TGTGCCACCAGCAGGAGCATCGGCCCCTACGAGCAGTACTTC.

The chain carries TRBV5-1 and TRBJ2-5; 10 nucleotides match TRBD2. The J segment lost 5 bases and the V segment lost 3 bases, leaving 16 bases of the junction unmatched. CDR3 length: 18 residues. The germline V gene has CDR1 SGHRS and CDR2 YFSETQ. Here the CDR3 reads CASSSSGGSGRPRETQYF. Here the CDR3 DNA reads TGCGCCAGCAGCTCCAGTGGAGGTAGCGGGAGGCCCCGGGAGACCCAGTACTTC.

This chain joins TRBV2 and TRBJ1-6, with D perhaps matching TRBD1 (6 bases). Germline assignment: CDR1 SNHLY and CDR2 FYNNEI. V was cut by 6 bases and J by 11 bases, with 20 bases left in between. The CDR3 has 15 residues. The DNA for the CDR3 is TGTGCCAGCAGAGACGGGACAAACCCGGGGACACCCCTCCACTTT. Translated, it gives CASRDGTNPGTPLHF.

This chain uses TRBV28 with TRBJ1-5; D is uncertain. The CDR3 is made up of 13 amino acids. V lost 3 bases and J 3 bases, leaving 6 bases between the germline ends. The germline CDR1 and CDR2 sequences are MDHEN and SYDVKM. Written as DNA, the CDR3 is TGTGCCAGCAGTTTCATCGACAATCAGCCCCAGCATTTT. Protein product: CASSFIDNQPQHF.

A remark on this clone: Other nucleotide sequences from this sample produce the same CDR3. The CDR3 bases are TGTGCCAGCAGTCCCCGGGGCCGGGGGCGGGTGAACACTGAAGCTTTCTTT. It encodes CASSPRGRGRVNTEAFF. V usage is TRBV27 and J usage is TRBJ1-1; TRBD1 might be the D (6 bases). Per germline, CDR1 MNHEY and CDR2 SMNVEV (reference sequence). V was shortened by 5 bases and J by 0 bases, with 19 bases between the two germline ends. The CDR3 contains 17 residues.

CDR3 in amino acids: CASSSRTAANTGELFF. Written as DNA, the CDR3 is TGTGCCAGCAGCTCTCGGACAGCCGCGAACACCGGGGAGCTGTTTTTT. The chain couples TRBV11-2 to TRBJ2-2; possible D gene TRBD1, 6 bases. CDR3 length equals 16 residues. Germline assignment: CDR1 SGHAT and CDR2 FQNNGV. Trimming left V 4 bases short and J 0 bases short, with 12 bases between.

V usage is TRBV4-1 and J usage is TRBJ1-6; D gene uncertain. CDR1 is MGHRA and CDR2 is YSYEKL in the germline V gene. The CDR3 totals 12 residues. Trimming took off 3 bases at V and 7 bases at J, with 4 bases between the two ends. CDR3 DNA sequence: TGCGCCAGCAGCCATTCGAATTCACCCCTCCACTTT. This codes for CASSHSNSPLHF.

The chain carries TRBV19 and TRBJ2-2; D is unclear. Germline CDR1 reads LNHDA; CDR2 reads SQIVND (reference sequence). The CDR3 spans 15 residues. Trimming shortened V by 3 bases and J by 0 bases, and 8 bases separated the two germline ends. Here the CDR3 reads CASSISDANTGELFF. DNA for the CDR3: TGTGCCAGTAGTATTAGTGATGCGAACACCGGGGAGCTGTTTTTT.

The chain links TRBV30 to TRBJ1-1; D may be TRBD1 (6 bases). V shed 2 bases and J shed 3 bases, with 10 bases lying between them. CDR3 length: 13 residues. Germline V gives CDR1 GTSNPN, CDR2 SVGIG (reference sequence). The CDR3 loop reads CAWSHRGDTEAFF. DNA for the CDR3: TGTGCCTGGAGTCATAGGGGGGACACTGAAGCTTTCTTT.

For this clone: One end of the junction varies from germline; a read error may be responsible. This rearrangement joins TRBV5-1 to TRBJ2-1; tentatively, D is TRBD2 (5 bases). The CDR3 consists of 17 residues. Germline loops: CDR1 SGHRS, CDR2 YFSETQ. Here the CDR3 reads CASSFYGEPTSHNEQFF. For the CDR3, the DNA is TGCGCCAGCAGCTTTTACGGGGAACCGACCTCCCACAATGAGCAGTTCTTC.

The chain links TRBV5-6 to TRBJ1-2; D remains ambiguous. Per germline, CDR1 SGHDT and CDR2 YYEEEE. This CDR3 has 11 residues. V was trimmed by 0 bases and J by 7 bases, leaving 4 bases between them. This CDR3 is CASSLGVGYTF. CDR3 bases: TGTGCCAGCAGCTTGGGTGTTGGCTACACCTTC.

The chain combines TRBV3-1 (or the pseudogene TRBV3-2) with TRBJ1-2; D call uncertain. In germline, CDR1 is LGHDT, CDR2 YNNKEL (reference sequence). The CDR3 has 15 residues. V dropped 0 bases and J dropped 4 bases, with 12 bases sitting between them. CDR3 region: CASSQDLSDIYGYTF. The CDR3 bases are TGTGCCAGCAGCCAAGATCTTTCCGACATCTATGGCTACACCTTC.

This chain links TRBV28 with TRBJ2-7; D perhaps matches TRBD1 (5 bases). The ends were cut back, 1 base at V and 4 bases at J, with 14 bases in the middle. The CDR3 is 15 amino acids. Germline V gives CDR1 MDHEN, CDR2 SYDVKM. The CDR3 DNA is TGTGCCAGCAGTTTATCGAGGCAGGGAAGATACGAGCAGTACTTC. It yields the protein CASSLSRQGRYEQYF.

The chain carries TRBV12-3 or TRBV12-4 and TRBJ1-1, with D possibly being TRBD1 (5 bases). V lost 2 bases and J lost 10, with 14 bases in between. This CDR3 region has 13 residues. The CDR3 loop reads CASSLTGVLRAFF. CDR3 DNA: TGTGCCAGCAGTTTAACGGGGGTATTACGAGCTTTCTTT.

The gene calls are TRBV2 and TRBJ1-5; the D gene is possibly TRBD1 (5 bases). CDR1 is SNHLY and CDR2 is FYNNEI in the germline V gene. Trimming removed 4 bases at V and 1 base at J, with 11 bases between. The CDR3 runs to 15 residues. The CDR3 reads CASSVGGGSNQPQHF. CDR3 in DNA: TGTGCCAGCAGTGTCGGGGGAGGGAGCAATCAGCCCCAGCATTTT.

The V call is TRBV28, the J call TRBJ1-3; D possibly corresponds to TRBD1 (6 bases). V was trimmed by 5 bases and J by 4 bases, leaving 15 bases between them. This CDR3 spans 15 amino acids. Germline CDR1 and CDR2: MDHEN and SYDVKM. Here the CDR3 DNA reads TGTGCCAGCAGTCTCTCCGGGACACCCGGAAACACCATATATTTT. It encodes CASSLSGTPGNTIYF.

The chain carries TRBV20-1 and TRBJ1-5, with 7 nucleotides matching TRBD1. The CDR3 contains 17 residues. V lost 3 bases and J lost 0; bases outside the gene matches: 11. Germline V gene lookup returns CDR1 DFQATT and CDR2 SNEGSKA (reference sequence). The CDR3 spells CSASRGRQGVSNQPQHF. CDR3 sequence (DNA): TGCAGTGCTAGTCGGGGGCGACAGGGTGTTAGCAATCAGCCCCAGCATTTT.

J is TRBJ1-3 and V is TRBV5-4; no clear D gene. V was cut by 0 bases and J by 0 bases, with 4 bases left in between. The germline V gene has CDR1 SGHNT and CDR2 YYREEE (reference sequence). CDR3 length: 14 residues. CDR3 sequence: CASSLEPSGNTIYF. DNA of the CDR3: TGTGCCAGCAGCTTGGAACCCTCTGGAAACACCATATATTTT.

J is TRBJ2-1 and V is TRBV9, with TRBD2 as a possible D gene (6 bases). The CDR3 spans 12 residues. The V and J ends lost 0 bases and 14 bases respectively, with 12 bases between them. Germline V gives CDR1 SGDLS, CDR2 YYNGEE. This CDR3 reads CASSVGSGLEFF. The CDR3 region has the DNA TGTGCCAGCAGCGTAGGCTCGGGACTGGAGTTCTTC.

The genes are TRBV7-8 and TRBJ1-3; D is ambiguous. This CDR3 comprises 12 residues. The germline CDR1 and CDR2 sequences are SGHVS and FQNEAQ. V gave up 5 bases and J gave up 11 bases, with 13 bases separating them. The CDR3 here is CASSPGSTSIYF. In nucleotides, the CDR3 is TGTGCCAGCAGCCCGGGATCCACATCCATATATTTT.

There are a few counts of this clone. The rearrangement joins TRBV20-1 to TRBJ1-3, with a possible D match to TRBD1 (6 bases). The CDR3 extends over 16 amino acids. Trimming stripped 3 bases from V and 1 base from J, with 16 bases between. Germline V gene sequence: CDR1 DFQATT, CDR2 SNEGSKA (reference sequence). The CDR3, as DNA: TGCAGTGCTAGTCGCGCGGGAGGGGGGTCTGGAAACACCATATATTTT. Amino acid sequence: CSASRAGGGSGNTIYF.

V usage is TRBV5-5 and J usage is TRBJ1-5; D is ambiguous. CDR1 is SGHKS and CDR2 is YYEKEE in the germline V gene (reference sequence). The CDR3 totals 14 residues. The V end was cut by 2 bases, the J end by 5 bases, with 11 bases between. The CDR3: CASSFSGLYQPQHF. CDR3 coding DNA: TGTGCCAGCAGCTTTTCGGGGTTGTATCAGCCCCAGCATTTT.

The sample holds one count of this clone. The DNA of the CDR3 is TGCAGCGTTGTAGCCGTCCAAGAGACCCAGTACTTC. This sequence encodes CSVVAVQETQYF. This chain joins TRBV29-1 and TRBJ2-5; no clear D gene. Trimming took off 4 bases at V and 1 base at J, with 7 bases between the two ends. The CDR3 has 12 residues. The germline CDR1 and CDR2 sequences are SQVTM and ANQGSEA.

The CDR3 loop reads CASSVADDSYNEQFF. For the CDR3, the DNA is TGTGCCAGCAGCGTAGCGGATGACTCCTACAATGAGCAGTTCTTC. V gene TRBV6-4 combines with J gene TRBJ2-1; D might be TRBD2 (6 bases). The CDR3 spans 15 residues. V lost 6 bases and J 0 bases, leaving 12 bases between the germline ends. Looked up from germline, CDR1 is MRHNA and CDR2 is SNTAGT.